Listed below are T cell receptor beta chains from one sample, sequenced in a study of human T cells and chemical hapten exposure. TCRdb analysed the RACE reads with MiXCR anew, one entry per CDR3 protein. Among fewer than 200,000 distinct CDR3 sequences listed, 28% were seen once. The input for sequencing was whole blood, taken in connection with sensitization to the hapten diphenylcyclopropenone (DPC). These receptors came from a woman between 18 and 29 years old with alopecia areata. Some clones in this sample may be carry-over from other donors' samples. Both conserved end residues are part of each CDR3. The order of the fields is clone size, V gene, D gene, J gene, CDR3 protein, CDR3 DNA. A D gene is named only where the DNA matches it firmly. Only part of the rows carry a size: once, few, many, or a class if the clone is expanded.

abundance: -
v_gene: TRBV29-1
d_gene: TRBD2
j_gene: TRBJ2-7
CDR3aa: CSVVYSGGYEQYF
CDR3nt: TGCAGCGTTGTCTATAGCGGGGGCTACGAGCAGTACTTC

abundance: many
v_gene: TRBV4-2
d_gene: TRBD1
j_gene: TRBJ1-5
CDR3aa: CASSQAGQGQPQHF
CDR3nt: TGTGCCAGCAGCCAAGCCGGACAGGGGCAGCCCCAGCATTTT

abundance: few
v_gene: TRBV12-3/TRBV12-4
d_gene: TRBD1
j_gene: TRBJ1-4
CDR3aa: CASKDVDRDGEKLFF
CDR3nt: TGTGCCAGCAAGGACGTGGACAGGGATGGAGAAAAACTGTTTTTT

abundance: few
v_gene: TRBV10-3
d_gene: -
j_gene: TRBJ2-2
CDR3aa: CAISDSPSSNTGELFF
CDR3nt: TGTGCCATCAGTGATTCTCCTTCCAGTAACACCGGGGAGCTGTTTTTT

abundance: -
v_gene: TRBV12-3/TRBV12-4
d_gene: TRBD1
j_gene: TRBJ2-7
CDR3aa: CASSDRGRYTYEQYF
CDR3nt: TGTGCCAGCAGTGACAGGGGGCGATACACCTACGAGCAGTACTTC

abundance: -
v_gene: TRBV6-2/TRBV6-3
d_gene: -
j_gene: TRBJ2-3
CDR3aa: CASRIEAASSTDTQYF
CDR3nt: TGTGCCAGCAGGATTGAGGCGGCTTCAAGCACAGATACGCAGTATTTT

abundance: -
v_gene: TRBV27
d_gene: -
j_gene: TRBJ2-5
CDR3aa: CASSPTSTRQETQYF
CDR3nt: TGTGCCAGCAGCCCGACCTCAACTAGGCAAGAGACCCAGTACTTC

abundance: -
v_gene: TRBV29-1
d_gene: -
j_gene: TRBJ2-7
CDR3aa: CSVVGGIAYEQYF
CDR3nt: TGCAGCGTTGTCGGGGGCATTGCCTACGAGCAGTACTTC

abundance: -
v_gene: TRBV20-1
d_gene: -
j_gene: TRBJ2-5
CDR3aa: CSARDKGEETQYF
CDR3nt: TGCAGTGCTAGAGATAAGGGAGAAGAGACCCAGTACTTC

abundance: -
v_gene: TRBV4-3
d_gene: -
j_gene: TRBJ1-1
CDR3aa: CASSQDQRTEAFF
CDR3nt: TGCGCCAGCAGCCAAGATCAGCGAACTGAAGCTTTCTTT

abundance: -
v_gene: TRBV29-1
d_gene: TRBD1
j_gene: TRBJ1-5
CDR3aa: CSVQGANQPQHF
CDR3nt: TGCAGCGTACAGGGGGCCAATCAGCCCCAGCATTTT

abundance: few
v_gene: TRBV20-1
d_gene: TRBD1
j_gene: TRBJ1-4
CDR3aa: CSAEGGFGEKLFF
CDR3nt: TGCAGTGCAGAAGGGGGCTTCGGCGAAAAACTGTTTTTT

abundance: few
v_gene: TRBV7-2
d_gene: TRBD1
j_gene: TRBJ2-7
CDR3aa: CASTQTGASTYEQYF
CDR3nt: TGTGCCAGCACCCAGACAGGGGCCTCAACCTACGAGCAGTACTTC

abundance: -
v_gene: TRBV4-1
d_gene: -
j_gene: TRBJ2-1
CDR3aa: CASSKDPGNEQFF
CDR3nt: TGCGCCAGCAGCAAGGACCCCGGGAATGAGCAGTTCTTC

abundance: many
v_gene: TRBV30
d_gene: -
j_gene: TRBJ2-7
CDR3aa: CAWSGYFDSYEQYF
CDR3nt: TGTGCCTGGAGTGGGTACTTCGACTCCTACGAGCAGTACTTC

abundance: once
v_gene: TRBV21-1
d_gene: -
j_gene: TRBJ2-7
CDR3aa: CTRTPYYEQYF
CDR3nt: TGTACACGGACACCATACTACGAGCAGTACTTC

abundance: few
v_gene: TRBV30
d_gene: -
j_gene: TRBJ1-1
CDR3aa: CAWSAWAGTEAFF
CDR3nt: TGTGCCTGGAGTGCGTGGGCAGGAACTGAAGCTTTCTTT

abundance: -
v_gene: TRBV7-9
d_gene: -
j_gene: TRBJ1-4
CDR3aa: CASSYGSTEKLFF
CDR3nt: TGTGCCAGCAGCTACGGGTCGACTGAAAAACTGTTTTTT

abundance: -
v_gene: TRBV5-6
d_gene: -
j_gene: TRBJ1-5
CDR3aa: CASSLGRQAPNQPQHF
CDR3nt: TGTGCCAGCAGCTTGGGCCGACAGGCCCCTAATCAGCCCCAGCATTTT

abundance: -
v_gene: TRBV25-1
d_gene: -
j_gene: TRBJ2-5
CDR3aa: CASGRETGTQYF
CDR3nt: TGTGCCAGCGGGCGGGAAACCGGGACCCAGTACTTC

abundance: many
v_gene: TRBV29-1
d_gene: -
j_gene: TRBJ2-5
CDR3aa: CSVPARDGNQETQYF
CDR3nt: TGCAGCGTTCCGGCTCGGGACGGAAATCAAGAGACCCAGTACTTC

abundance: few
v_gene: TRBV18
d_gene: -
j_gene: TRBJ1-1
CDR3aa: CASSARTAEAFF
CDR3nt: TGTGCCAGCTCAGCCAGGACAGCTGAAGCTTTCTTT

abundance: few
v_gene: TRBV9
d_gene: -
j_gene: TRBJ2-5
CDR3aa: CASSVVETQYF
CDR3nt: TGTGCCAGCAGCGTGGTGGAGACCCAGTACTTC

abundance: -
v_gene: TRBV9
d_gene: -
j_gene: TRBJ2-3
CDR3aa: CASSVLSGGISTDTQYF
CDR3nt: TGTGCCAGCAGCGTATTATCTGGGGGTATTAGCACAGATACGCAGTATTTT

abundance: many
v_gene: TRBV20-1
d_gene: -
j_gene: TRBJ1-2
CDR3aa: CSALRAGEDGYTF
CDR3nt: TGCAGTGCCTTGAGGGCAGGGGAAGACGGCTACACCTTC

abundance: -
v_gene: TRBV18
d_gene: -
j_gene: TRBJ1-2
CDR3aa: CASSPPGYGYTF
CDR3nt: TGTGCCAGCTCACCACCGGGCTATGGCTACACCTTC

abundance: -
v_gene: TRBV7-9
d_gene: -
j_gene: TRBJ2-1
CDR3aa: CASSHGTYNEQFF
CDR3nt: TGTGCCAGCAGCCATGGGACCTACAATGAGCAGTTCTTC

abundance: -
v_gene: TRBV20-1
d_gene: -
j_gene: TRBJ2-7
CDR3aa: CSATSGEVRYEQYF
CDR3nt: TGCAGTGCTACCTCCGGGGAGGTTCGCTACGAGCAGTACTTC

abundance: few
v_gene: TRBV7-9
d_gene: TRBD2
j_gene: TRBJ2-1
CDR3aa: CASSSAGESQQFF
CDR3nt: TGTGCCAGCAGCTCAGCGGGAGAATCCCAGCAGTTCTTC

abundance: -
v_gene: TRBV27
d_gene: TRBD1
j_gene: TRBJ2-1
CDR3aa: CASSPGQGGYNEQFF
CDR3nt: TGTGCCAGCAGTCCAGGACAGGGGGGGTACAATGAGCAGTTCTTC

abundance: -
v_gene: TRBV20-1
d_gene: -
j_gene: TRBJ1-2
CDR3aa: CSANQGYGYTF
CDR3nt: TGCAGTGCTAACCAGGGGTATGGCTACACCTTC

abundance: -
v_gene: TRBV12-3/TRBV12-4
d_gene: -
j_gene: TRBJ1-1
CDR3aa: CASSPGTMNTEAFF
CDR3nt: TGTGCCAGCAGTCCAGGGACCATGAACACTGAAGCTTTCTTT

abundance: -
v_gene: TRBV5-4
d_gene: TRBD2
j_gene: TRBJ2-5
CDR3aa: CASSPTSANQETQYF
CDR3nt: TGTGCCAGCAGCCCGACTAGCGCCAACCAAGAGACCCAGTACTTC

abundance: few
v_gene: TRBV6-2/TRBV6-3
d_gene: -
j_gene: TRBJ2-1
CDR3aa: CASREGLAHEQFF
CDR3nt: TGTGCCAGCAGAGAGGGGCTAGCCCATGAGCAGTTCTTC

abundance: few
v_gene: TRBV7-9
d_gene: -
j_gene: TRBJ1-6
CDR3aa: CASAQGRDSPLHF
CDR3nt: TGTGCCAGCGCACAGGGAAGGGACTCACCCCTCCACTTT

abundance: few
v_gene: TRBV6-2/TRBV6-3
d_gene: TRBD2
j_gene: TRBJ2-4
CDR3aa: CASSPAGLAKNIQYF
CDR3nt: TGTGCCAGCAGTCCAGCGGGATTAGCCAAAAACATTCAGTACTTC

abundance: -
v_gene: TRBV20-1
d_gene: TRBD2
j_gene: TRBJ2-2
CDR3aa: CSARDLGLAGGIYTGELFF
CDR3nt: TGCAGTGCTAGAGACCTGGGACTAGCGGGAGGGATTTACACCGGGGAGCTGTTTTTT

abundance: few
v_gene: TRBV20-1
d_gene: -
j_gene: TRBJ2-4
CDR3aa: CSARYSGGTQYF
CDR3nt: TGCAGTGCTAGATATTCCGGAGGAACCCAGTACTTC

abundance: -
v_gene: TRBV7-8
d_gene: -
j_gene: TRBJ1-5
CDR3aa: CASSLPRGNQPQHF
CDR3nt: TGTGCCAGCAGCCTCCCAAGAGGAAATCAGCCCCAGCATTTT

abundance: -
v_gene: TRBV4-3
d_gene: -
j_gene: TRBJ1-1
CDR3aa: CASSQLDSVPEAFF
CDR3nt: TGCGCCAGCAGCCAGCTGGACAGCGTTCCTGAAGCTTTCTTT

abundance: -
v_gene: TRBV20-1
d_gene: TRBD2
j_gene: TRBJ2-7
CDR3aa: CSAPVTSGGNEQYF
CDR3nt: TGCAGTGCCCCGGTAACTAGCGGGGGGAACGAGCAGTACTTC

abundance: -
v_gene: TRBV9
d_gene: -
j_gene: TRBJ2-1
CDR3aa: CASSVEGWGTYEQFF
CDR3nt: TGTGCCAGCAGCGTAGAGGGGTGGGGGACCTATGAGCAGTTCTTC

abundance: once
v_gene: TRBV11-1
d_gene: -
j_gene: TRBJ2-7
CDR3aa: CASSLAVGSSYEQYF
CDR3nt: TGTGCCAGCAGCTTAGCTGTCGGGAGCTCCTACGAGCAGTACTTC

abundance: -
v_gene: TRBV6-2/TRBV6-3
d_gene: -
j_gene: TRBJ1-5
CDR3aa: CASSYSEVSNQPQHF
CDR3nt: TGTGCCAGCAGTTACTCCGAAGTTAGCAATCAGCCCCAGCATTTT

abundance: few
v_gene: TRBV20-1
d_gene: TRBD1
j_gene: TRBJ2-7
CDR3aa: CSARDGQGGYEQYF
CDR3nt: TGCAGTGCTAGAGATGGACAGGGAGGCTACGAGCAGTACTTC

abundance: few
v_gene: TRBV11-1
d_gene: -
j_gene: TRBJ2-1
CDR3aa: CASSLVSVTRKDEQFF
CDR3nt: TGTGCCAGCAGCTTAGTTTCCGTGACTAGAAAGGATGAGCAGTTCTTC

abundance: many
v_gene: TRBV29-1
d_gene: TRBD1
j_gene: TRBJ1-1
CDR3aa: CSVGQGRSMYGEAFF
CDR3nt: TGCAGCGTTGGACAGGGACGGAGCATGTACGGTGAAGCTTTCTTT

abundance: -
v_gene: TRBV18
d_gene: -
j_gene: TRBJ2-5
CDR3aa: CASSPARGLFGKTQYF
CDR3nt: TGTGCCAGCTCCCCGGCGCGGGGGCTGTTCGGAAAGACCCAGTACTTC

abundance: -
v_gene: TRBV29-1
d_gene: TRBD1
j_gene: TRBJ2-7
CDR3aa: CSVEGQGTYEQYF
CDR3nt: TGCAGCGTTGAGGGACAGGGGACCTACGAGCAGTACTTC

abundance: -
v_gene: TRBV5-1
d_gene: -
j_gene: TRBJ1-3
CDR3aa: CASRPDGSSGNTIYF
CDR3nt: TGCGCCAGCAGACCCGACGGCTCCTCTGGAAACACCATATATTTT

abundance: -
v_gene: TRBV29-1
d_gene: -
j_gene: TRBJ1-1
CDR3aa: CRTFLGNTEAFF
CDR3nt: TGTAGGACATTCCTCGGGAACACTGAAGCTTTCTTT

abundance: -
v_gene: TRBV7-2
d_gene: -
j_gene: TRBJ2-7
CDR3aa: CASSLDLGDEQYF
CDR3nt: TGTGCCAGCAGCTTGGATCTAGGGGACGAGCAGTACTTC

abundance: once
v_gene: TRBV9
d_gene: -
j_gene: TRBJ2-3
CDR3aa: CASSVVKDTQYF
CDR3nt: TGTGCCAGCAGCGTAGTTAAAGATACGCAGTATTTT

abundance: -
v_gene: TRBV4-1
d_gene: -
j_gene: TRBJ2-5
CDR3aa: CASSPTSEARAETQYF
CDR3nt: TGCGCCAGCAGCCCCACGTCCGAAGCCAGGGCTGAGACCCAGTACTTC

abundance: -
v_gene: TRBV21-1
d_gene: -
j_gene: TRBJ2-2
CDR3aa: CASSFRLAGGPGTGELFF
CDR3nt: TGTGCCAGCAGCTTCCGACTAGCGGGAGGGCCCGGGACCGGGGAGCTGTTTTTT